These 25 T cell receptor beta chains share one sample of origin, sequenced in a study of Ad26.COV2.S vaccination and SARS-CoV-2 variants. Libraries were prepared by immunoSEQ multiplex PCR; TCRdb keeps only in-frame clonotypes and omits some of them. The sample carries about 350,000 clones, around 90% recorded once. The specimen comprised peripheral blood, sampled after recovery from COVID-19. Source of these receptors: a human donor who had recovered from COVID-19.

The V and J genes are TRBV6-4 and TRBJ1-2, with D perhaps TRBD1 (5 bases). The CDR3 consists of 16 residues. Germline loops: CDR1 MRHNA, CDR2 SNTAGT. The germline V and J ends were trimmed by 7 bases and 6 bases, with 24 bases remaining between them. The CDR3 bases are TGTGCCAGCACCGACCGGGGGACCTTATCCGGGGATGGCTACACCTTC. This sequence encodes CASTDRGTLSGDGYTF.

This chain uses TRBV2 with TRBJ1-4, with a weak D call TRBD1 (5 bases). CDR3 length equals 13 residues. Germline loops: CDR1 SNHLY, CDR2 FYNNEI. V dropped 4 bases and J dropped 6 bases, with 9 bases sitting between them. The chain's CDR3 is CASSARGDEKLFF. The CDR3 DNA is TGTGCCAGCAGTGCGAGAGGGGATGAAAAACTGTTTTTT. The full variable domain, rest sourced from reference TRBV2 and TRBJ1-4, is EPEVTQTPSHQVTQMGQEVILRCVPISNHLYFYWYRQILGQKVEFLVSFYNNEISEKSEIFDDQFSVERPDGSNFTLKIRSTKLEDSAMYFCASSARGDEKLFFGSGTQLSVL.

The V gene is TRBV5-6, the J gene TRBJ1-4; D is undetermined. Germline CDR1 is SGHDT and CDR2 is YYEEEE. V lost 2 bases, J lost 8 bases, and 13 bases lay in between. CDR3 length equals 14 residues. CDR3 residues: CASSLRVLGEKLFF. For the CDR3, the DNA is TGTGCCAGCAGCTTAAGAGTATTAGGAGAAAAACTGTTTTTT.

The chain is built from TRBV6-5 and TRBJ1-1; a possible D gene is TRBD1 (5 bases). The CDR3 has 13 amino acids. Germline V CDR1 and CDR2: MNHEY, SVGAGI. V was cut by 6 bases and J by 5 bases, with 13 bases left in between. In DNA, the CDR3 is TGTGCCAGCAGCATCCGACAGAGAACTGAAGCTTTCTTT. This sequence encodes CASSIRQRTEAFF.

CDR3 nucleotides: TGCGCCAGCAGAGGCCCCGATCCTGGCTACACCTTC. It codes for CASRGPDPGYTF. The genes are TRBV5-1 and TRBJ1-2, with D uncertain. The V end was cut by 5 bases, the J end by 7 bases, with 12 bases between. The germline gives CDR1 SGHRS, CDR2 YFSETQ. The CDR3 loop spans 12 amino acids.

V is TRBV29-1 and J is TRBJ2-3; TRBD1 matches at 10 bases. Trimming took 7 bases from V and 3 from J; bases not matched to a gene: 10. CDR3 length: 15 residues. Germline V gene sequence: CDR1 SQVTM, CDR2 ANQGSEA. CDR3: CSAGGQGVETDTQYF. CDR3 nucleotides: TGCAGCGCCGGTGGACAGGGGGTTGAGACAGATACGCAGTATTTT.

V usage is TRBV27 and J usage is TRBJ1-6; D may be TRBD1 (5 bases). V was pared by 6 bases and J by 11 bases, with 17 bases between. Germline V lookup: CDR1 MNHEY, CDR2 SMNVEV (reference sequence). The CDR3 is 14 residues long. DNA for the CDR3: TGTGCCAGCAGGGATCGGGGCCTCCGAGCACCCCTCCACTTT. Its translation is CASRDRGLRAPLHF.

This clone appeared once. The chain couples TRBV13 to TRBJ2-7, with 8 bases lining up with TRBD1. CDR3 length: 14 amino acids. The germline V gene encodes CDR1 PRHDT and CDR2 FYEKMQ (reference sequence). V shed 5 bases, J shed 7 bases, and the junction held 10 bases outside the gene matches. For the CDR3, the DNA is TGTGCCAGCAGCCAAGGACAGGGTCGGCGGGAGCAGTACTTC. Encoded protein: CASSQGQGRREQYF.

The gene calls are TRBV7-6 and TRBJ1-5; a possible D gene is TRBD1 (5 bases). The V and J ends lost 5 bases and 1 base respectively, with 15 bases between them. The CDR3 is 16 residues long. The germline V gene has CDR1 SGHVS and CDR2 FNYEAQ. The CDR3 DNA follows: TGTGCCAGCAGCCAGGGCCTCCTCGAAAGCAATCAGCCCCAGCATTTT. Protein: CASSQGLLESNQPQHF.

This rearrangement joins TRBV11-2 to TRBJ2-2; D ambiguous. The CDR3 runs 16 residues. The germline V gene encodes CDR1 SGHAT and CDR2 FQNNGV. V lost 5 bases, J lost 0 bases, and 13 bases lay in between. The CDR3 sequence: CASSLMLFTNTGELFF. Written as DNA, the CDR3 is TGTGCCAGCAGCCTGATGCTATTTACGAACACCGGGGAGCTGTTTTTT.

The rearrangement joins TRBV2 to TRBJ1-6; 8 positions agree with TRBD1. The CDR3 covers 14 residues. With 4 bases clipped from V and 7 bases from J, the junction kept 3 bases outside the gene matches. CDR1 and CDR2 from the germline V gene are SNHLY and FYNNEI. CDR3 in DNA: TGTGCCAGCAGTGGGACAGGGCCCAATTCACCCCTCCACTTT. Encoded protein: CASSGTGPNSPLHF.

The gene calls are TRBV5-4 and TRBJ2-6; no definite D call. Germline CDR1 is SGHNT and CDR2 is YYREEE (reference sequence). The CDR3 runs 15 residues. Trimming pared 3 bases from V and 1 base from J, leaving 8 bases between. CDR3 coding DNA: TGTGCCAGCAGCTGGAAGGCTTCTGGGGCCAACGTCCTGACTTTC. Amino acids: CASSWKASGANVLTF.

The J gene is TRBJ2-7, the V gene TRBV7-2; TRBD2 matches at 10 bases. CDR1 SGHTA and CDR2 FQGNSA come from the germline V gene. This CDR3 contains 15 residues. V lost 2 bases to trimming and J lost 6 bases; unmatched junction nucleotides: 7. This CDR3 reads CASSLTAGGATEQYF. CDR3 DNA: TGTGCCAGCAGCTTAACAGCGGGGGGGGCCACCGAGCAGTACTTC.

V is TRBV6-5 and J is TRBJ1-6; possible D gene TRBD1, 5 bases. V was shortened by 2 bases and J by 8 bases, with 13 bases between the two germline ends. Germline CDR1 and CDR2: MNHEY and SVGAGI. CDR3 length equals 15 residues. CDR3 sequence (DNA): TGTGCCAGCAGTTACCGGGGCGGGGGTGATTCACCCCTCCACTTT. This translates into CASSYRGGGDSPLHF.

J is TRBJ1-1 and V is TRBV19; 8 bases are shared with TRBD1. Germline V CDR1 and CDR2: LNHDA, SQIVND (reference sequence). V was pared by 3 bases and J by 1 base, with 4 bases of the junction left unmatched. This CDR3 has 15 residues. The CDR3, as DNA: TGTGCCAGTAGTATCACCGGGACAGGGAACACTGAAGCTTTCTTT. It is translated as CASSITGTGNTEAFF. Combining the CDR3 with reference TRBV19 and TRBJ1-1 gives the whole variable domain DGGITQSPKYLFRKEGQNVTLSCEQNLNHDAMYWYRQDPGQGLRLIYYSQIVNDFQKGDIAEGYSVSREKKESFPLTVTSAQKNPTAFYLCASSITGTGNTEAFFGQGTRLTVV.

V and J are TRBV4-1 and TRBJ1-2; no definite D call. The CDR3 contains 14 residues. Germline CDR1 is MGHRA and CDR2 is YSYEKL. V was clipped by 0 bases and J by 5 bases, with 10 bases between them. This chain's CDR3 is CASSQDGFAYGYTF. In nucleotides, the CDR3 is TGCGCCAGCAGCCAAGACGGGTTCGCGTATGGCTACACCTTC.

The CDR3 DNA is TGTGCCAGCAGCTGGGGCTGGGGGGCGCGGACTGAAGCTTTCTTT. Its protein is CASSWGWGARTEAFF. The chain employs TRBV5-6 and TRBJ1-1; D is possibly TRBD1 (6 bases). Trimming removed 3 bases at V and 5 bases at J, with 17 bases between. The CDR3 is made up of 15 amino acids. Germline CDR1 SGHDT, CDR2 YYEEEE.

The gene calls are TRBV19 and TRBJ1-6; the D is unclear. Trimming cost V 4 bases and J 9 bases, with 19 bases left between them. In germline, CDR1 is LNHDA, CDR2 SQIVND (reference sequence). The CDR3 covers 16 residues. CDR3 nucleotide sequence: TGTGCCAGTAGTACCACCGTTGGTACCCTTATTTCACCCCTCCACTTT. Amino acid sequence: CASSTTVGTLISPLHF. The full variable domain, in which reference TRBV19 and TRBJ1-6 provide the parts outside the CDR3, is DGGITQSPKYLFRKEGQNVTLSCEQNLNHDAMYWYRQDPGQGLRLIYYSQIVNDFQKGDIAEGYSVSREKKESFPLTVTSAQKNPTAFYLCASSTTVGTLISPLHFGNGTRLTVT.

The chain couples TRBV10-3 to TRBJ2-3, with TRBD1 identical over 8 bases. The germline gives CDR1 ENHRY, CDR2 SYGVKD. Trimming removed 4 bases from V and 6 bases from J; junction bases left unmatched: 21. The CDR3 spans 19 residues. This CDR3 reads CAISGAGTGQGRVRDTQYF. The CDR3, as DNA: TGTGCCATCAGTGGAGCTGGGACCGGACAGGGCCGAGTGAGGGATACGCAGTATTTT.

The chain employs TRBV7-2 and TRBJ2-3, with TRBD1 identical over 7 bases. The CDR3 runs to 15 residues. Looked up from germline, CDR1 is SGHTA and CDR2 is FQGNSA. V was pared by 5 bases and J by 2 bases, with 7 bases of the junction left unmatched. CDR3 amino acids: CASSPRQGYTDTQYF. CDR3 coding DNA: TGTGCCAGCAGCCCAAGACAGGGTTACACAGATACGCAGTATTTT.

This sequence joins TRBV19 and TRBJ2-3; TRBD2 aligns across 11 bases. CDR1 is LNHDA and CDR2 is SQIVND in the germline V gene (reference sequence). Trimming at V came to 8 bases and at J to 3 bases, leaving 4 bases not matched to a gene. The CDR3 consists of 14 residues. CDR3 coding DNA: TGTGCCAGTCGAACTAGCGGGGGTACAGATACGCAGTATTTT. This codes for CASRTSGGTDTQYF.

The CDR3 sequence is CASRSDSMNTEAFF. The CDR3 DNA follows: TGTGCCAGCAGGTCCGACAGCATGAACACTGAAGCTTTCTTT. This chain uses TRBV2 with TRBJ1-1; TRBD1 is a possible D gene (5 bases). This CDR3 has 14 residues. The germline gives CDR1 SNHLY, CDR2 FYNNEI. Trimming pared 6 bases from V and 0 bases from J, leaving 11 bases between.

The genes are TRBV29-1 and TRBJ1-1; D is uncertain. The CDR3 loop spans 10 amino acids. The germline V and J ends were trimmed by 7 bases and 3 bases, with 6 bases remaining between them. In germline, CDR1 is SQVTM, CDR2 ANQGSEA. The CDR3 sequence: CSAGDTEAFF. The CDR3 region has the DNA TGCAGCGCCGGGGACACTGAAGCTTTCTTT.

V is TRBV5-6 and J is TRBJ1-2; the match to TRBD1 covers 10 bases. CDR3 length: 14 amino acids. The germline CDR1 and CDR2 sequences are SGHDT and YYEEEE. J was trimmed by 2 bases and V by 4 bases; bases with no gene match: 2. The CDR3 DNA reads as TGTGCCAGCAGCGCGGACAGGGGGAACTATGGCTACACCTTC. It translates to CASSADRGNYGYTF.

The V call is TRBV4-1, the J call TRBJ1-5, with a weak D call TRBD1 (5 bases). This CDR3 has 15 amino acids. V gave up 0 bases and J gave up 1 base, with 7 bases separating them. The germline V gene has CDR1 MGHRA and CDR2 YSYEKL. CDR3 sequence reads: CASSQEGQSNQPQHF. The CDR3, as DNA: TGCGCCAGCAGCCAAGAGGGGCAGAGCAATCAGCCCCAGCATTTT.